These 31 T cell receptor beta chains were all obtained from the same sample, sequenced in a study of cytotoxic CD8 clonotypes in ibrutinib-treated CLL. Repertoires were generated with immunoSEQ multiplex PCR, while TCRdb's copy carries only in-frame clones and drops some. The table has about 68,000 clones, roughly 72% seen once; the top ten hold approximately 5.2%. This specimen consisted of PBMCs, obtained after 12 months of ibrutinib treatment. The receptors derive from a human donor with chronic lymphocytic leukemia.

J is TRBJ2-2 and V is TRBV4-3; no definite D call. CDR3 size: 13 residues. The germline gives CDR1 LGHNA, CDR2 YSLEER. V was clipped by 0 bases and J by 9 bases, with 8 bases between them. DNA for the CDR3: TGCGCCAGCAGCCAAGAATACTGGAGGGAGCTGTTTTTT. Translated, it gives CASSQEYWRELFF.

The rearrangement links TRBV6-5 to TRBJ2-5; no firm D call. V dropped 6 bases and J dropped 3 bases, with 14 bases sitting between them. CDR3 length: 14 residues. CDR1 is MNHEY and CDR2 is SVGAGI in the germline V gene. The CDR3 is CASRPGWAEETQYF. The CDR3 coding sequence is TGTGCCAGCAGGCCAGGTTGGGCCGAAGAGACCCAGTACTTC.

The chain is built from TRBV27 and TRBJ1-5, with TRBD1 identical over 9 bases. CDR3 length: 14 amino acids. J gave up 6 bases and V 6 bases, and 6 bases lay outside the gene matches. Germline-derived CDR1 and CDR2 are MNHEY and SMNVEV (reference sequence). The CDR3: CASSTTGGGQPQHF. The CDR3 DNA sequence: TGTGCCAGCAGCACGACAGGGGGTGGTCAGCCCCAGCATTTT.

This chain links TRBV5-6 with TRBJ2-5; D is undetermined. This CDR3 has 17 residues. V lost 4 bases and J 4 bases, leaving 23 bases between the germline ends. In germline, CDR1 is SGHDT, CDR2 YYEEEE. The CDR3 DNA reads TGTGCCAGCAGCCCTGCGTCGGGTCAGGCGAGTGGAGAGACCCAGTACTTC. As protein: CASSPASGQASGETQYF.

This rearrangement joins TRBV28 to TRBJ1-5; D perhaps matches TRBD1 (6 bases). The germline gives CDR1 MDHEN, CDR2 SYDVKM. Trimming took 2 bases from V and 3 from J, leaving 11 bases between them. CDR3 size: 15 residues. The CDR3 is CASSLSQGHNQPQHF. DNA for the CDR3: TGTGCCAGCAGTTTAAGCCAGGGGCACAATCAGCCCCAGCATTTT.

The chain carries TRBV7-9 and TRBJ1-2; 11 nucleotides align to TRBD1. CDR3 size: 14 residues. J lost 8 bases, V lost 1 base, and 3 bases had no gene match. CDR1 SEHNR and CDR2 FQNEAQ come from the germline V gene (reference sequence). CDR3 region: CASSLEDRGRGYTF. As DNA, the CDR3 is TGTGCCAGCAGCTTAGAGGACAGGGGGCGAGGCTACACCTTC. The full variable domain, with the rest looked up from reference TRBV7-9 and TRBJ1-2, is DTGVSQNPRHKITKRGQNVTFRCDPISEHNRLYWYRQTLGQGPEFLTYFQNEAQLEKSRLLSDRFSAERPKGSFSTLEIQRTEQGDSAMYLCASSLEDRGRGYTFGSGTRLTVV.

CDR3: CASSEGGLGSYEQYF. Written as DNA, the CDR3 is TGTGCCAGCAGCGAAGGTGGGCTAGGCAGCTACGAGCAGTACTTC. The V call is TRBV11-3, the J call TRBJ2-7; unclear D gene. This CDR3 comprises 15 residues. Per the germline V gene, CDR1 is SGHNT and CDR2 is YENEEA. V lost 5 bases, J lost 3 bases, and 17 bases lay in between.

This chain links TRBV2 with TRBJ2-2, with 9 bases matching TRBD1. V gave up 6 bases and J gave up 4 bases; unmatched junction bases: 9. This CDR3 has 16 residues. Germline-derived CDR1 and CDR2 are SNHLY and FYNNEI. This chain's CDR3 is CASSLEQGARTGELFF. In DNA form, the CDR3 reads TGTGCCAGCAGCCTGGAACAGGGGGCGCGCACCGGGGAGCTGTTTTTT.

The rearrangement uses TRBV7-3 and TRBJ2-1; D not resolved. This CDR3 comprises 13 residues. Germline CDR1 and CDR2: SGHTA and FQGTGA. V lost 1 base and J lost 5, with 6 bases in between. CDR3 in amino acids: CASSLNWDNEQFF. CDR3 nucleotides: TGTGCCAGCAGCTTAAACTGGGACAATGAGCAGTTCTTC.

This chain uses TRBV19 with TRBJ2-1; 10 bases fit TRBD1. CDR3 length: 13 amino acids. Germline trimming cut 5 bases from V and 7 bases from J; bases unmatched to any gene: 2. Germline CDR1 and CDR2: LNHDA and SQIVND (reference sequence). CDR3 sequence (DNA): TGTGCCAGTAGTCCGGGACAGGGGAATGAGCAGTTCTTC. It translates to CASSPGQGNEQFF.

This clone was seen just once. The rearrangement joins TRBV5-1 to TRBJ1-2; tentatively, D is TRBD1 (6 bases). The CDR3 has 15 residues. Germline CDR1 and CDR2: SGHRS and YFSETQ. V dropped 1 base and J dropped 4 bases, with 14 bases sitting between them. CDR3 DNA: TGCGCCAGCAGCTTGCTCGCAGGGGCGTCCTATGGCTACACCTTC. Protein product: CASSLLAGASYGYTF.

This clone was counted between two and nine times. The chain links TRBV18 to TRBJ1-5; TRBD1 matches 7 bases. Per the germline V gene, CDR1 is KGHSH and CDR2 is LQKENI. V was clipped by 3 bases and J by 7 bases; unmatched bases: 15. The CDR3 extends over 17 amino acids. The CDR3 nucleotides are TGTGCCAGCTCACCTATACAGGGGCGTCCTTCGAGCCAGCCCCAGCATTTT. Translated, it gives CASSPIQGRPSSQPQHF.

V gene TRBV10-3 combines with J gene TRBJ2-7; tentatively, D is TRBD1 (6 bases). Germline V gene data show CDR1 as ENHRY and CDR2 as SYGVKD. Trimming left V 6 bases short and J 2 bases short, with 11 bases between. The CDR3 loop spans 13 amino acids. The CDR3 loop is CAIRPDRTYEQYF. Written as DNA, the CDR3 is TGTGCCATCAGGCCGGACAGAACCTACGAGCAGTACTTC.

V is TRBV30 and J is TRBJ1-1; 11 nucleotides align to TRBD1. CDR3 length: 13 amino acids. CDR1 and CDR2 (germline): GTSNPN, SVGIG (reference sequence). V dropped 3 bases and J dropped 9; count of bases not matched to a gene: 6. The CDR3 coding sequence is TGTGCCTGGAGACCTGGGACAGGGGGAAAAGCTTTCTTT. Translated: CAWRPGTGGKAFF.

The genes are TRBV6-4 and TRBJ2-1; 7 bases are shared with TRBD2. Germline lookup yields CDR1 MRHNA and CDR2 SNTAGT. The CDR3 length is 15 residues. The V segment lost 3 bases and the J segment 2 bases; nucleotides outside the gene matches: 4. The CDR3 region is CASSETSSPYNEQFF. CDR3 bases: TGTGCCAGCAGTGAGACTAGCTCCCCCTACAATGAGCAGTTCTTC.

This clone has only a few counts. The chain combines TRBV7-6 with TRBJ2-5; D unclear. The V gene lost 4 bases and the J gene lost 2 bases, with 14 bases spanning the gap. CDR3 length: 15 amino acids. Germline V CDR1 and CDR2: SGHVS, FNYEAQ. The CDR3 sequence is CASSSMTSTQETQYF. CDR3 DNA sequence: TGTGCCAGCAGCTCGATGACAAGCACACAAGAGACCCAGTACTTC.

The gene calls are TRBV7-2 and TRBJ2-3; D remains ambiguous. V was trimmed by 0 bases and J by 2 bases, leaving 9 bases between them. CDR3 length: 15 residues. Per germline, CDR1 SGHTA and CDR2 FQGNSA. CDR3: CASSLATRITDTQYF. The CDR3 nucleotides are TGTGCCAGCAGCTTAGCGACGAGAATCACAGATACGCAGTATTTT.

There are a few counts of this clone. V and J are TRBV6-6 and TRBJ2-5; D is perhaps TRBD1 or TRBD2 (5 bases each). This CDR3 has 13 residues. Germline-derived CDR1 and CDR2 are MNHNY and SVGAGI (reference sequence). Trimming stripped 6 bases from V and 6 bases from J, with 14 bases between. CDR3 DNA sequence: TGTGCCAGCAGGACGGGGCAGGCCCAGACCCAGTACTTC. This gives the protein CASRTGQAQTQYF.

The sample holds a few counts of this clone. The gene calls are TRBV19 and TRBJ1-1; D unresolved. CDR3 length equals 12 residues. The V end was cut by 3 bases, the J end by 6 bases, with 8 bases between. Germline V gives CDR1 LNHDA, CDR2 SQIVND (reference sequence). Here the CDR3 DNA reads TGTGCCAGTAGTATGACCGGGTCTGAAGCTTTCTTT. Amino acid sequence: CASSMTGSEAFF.

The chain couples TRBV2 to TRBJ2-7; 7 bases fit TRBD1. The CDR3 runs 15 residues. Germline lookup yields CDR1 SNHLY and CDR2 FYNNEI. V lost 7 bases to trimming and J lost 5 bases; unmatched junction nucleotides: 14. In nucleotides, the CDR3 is TGTGCCAGCATTGTACAGGGGCGCGGAGTGGACGAGCAGTACTTC. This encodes CASIVQGRGVDEQYF.

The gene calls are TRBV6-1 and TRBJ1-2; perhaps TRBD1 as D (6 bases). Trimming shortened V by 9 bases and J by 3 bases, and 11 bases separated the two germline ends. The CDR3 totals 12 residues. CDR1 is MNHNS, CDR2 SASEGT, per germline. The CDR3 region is CASRTVDYGYTF. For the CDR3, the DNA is TGTGCCAGTAGGACAGTGGACTATGGCTACACCTTC.

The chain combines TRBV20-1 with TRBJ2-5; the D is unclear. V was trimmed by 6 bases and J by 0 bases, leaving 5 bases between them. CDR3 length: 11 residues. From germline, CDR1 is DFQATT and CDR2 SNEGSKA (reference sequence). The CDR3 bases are TGCAGTGCCGAGCACCAAGAGACCCAGTACTTC. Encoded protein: CSAEHQETQYF.

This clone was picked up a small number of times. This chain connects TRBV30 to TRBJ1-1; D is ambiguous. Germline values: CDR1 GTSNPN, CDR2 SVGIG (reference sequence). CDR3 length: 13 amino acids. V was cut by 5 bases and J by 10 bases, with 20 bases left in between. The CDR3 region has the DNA TGTGCCTGGGATAGACTGCCTCTCGTGTTAGCTTTCTTT. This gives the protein CAWDRLPLVLAFF.

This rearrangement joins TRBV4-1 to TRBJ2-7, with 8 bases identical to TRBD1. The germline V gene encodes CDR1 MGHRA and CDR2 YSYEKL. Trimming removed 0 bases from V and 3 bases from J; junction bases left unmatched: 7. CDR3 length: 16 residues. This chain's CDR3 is CASSQEPGQVFYEQYF. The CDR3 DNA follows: TGCGCCAGCAGCCAAGAACCGGGACAGGTCTTCTACGAGCAGTACTTC.

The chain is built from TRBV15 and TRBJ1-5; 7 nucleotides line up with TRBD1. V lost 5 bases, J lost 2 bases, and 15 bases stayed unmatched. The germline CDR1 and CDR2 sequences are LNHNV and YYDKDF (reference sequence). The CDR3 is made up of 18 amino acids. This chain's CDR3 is CATSFGHRDRERNQPQHF. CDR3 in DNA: TGTGCCACCAGCTTCGGACATCGAGACAGGGAGCGCAATCAGCCCCAGCATTTT.

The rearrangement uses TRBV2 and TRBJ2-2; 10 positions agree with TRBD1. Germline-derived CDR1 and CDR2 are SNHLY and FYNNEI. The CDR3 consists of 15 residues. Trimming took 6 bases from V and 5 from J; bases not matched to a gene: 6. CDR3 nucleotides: TGTGCCAGCAGCCGACAGGGGGCAATTACCGGGGAGCTGTTTTTT. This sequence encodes CASSRQGAITGELFF.

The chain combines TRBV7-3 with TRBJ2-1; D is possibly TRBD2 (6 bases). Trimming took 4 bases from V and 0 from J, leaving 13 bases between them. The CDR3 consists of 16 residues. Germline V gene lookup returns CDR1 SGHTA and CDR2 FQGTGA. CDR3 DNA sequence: TGTGCCAGCAGCTCCTCTGGGGGGAGCTCCTACAATGAGCAGTTCTTC. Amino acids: CASSSSGGSSYNEQFF.

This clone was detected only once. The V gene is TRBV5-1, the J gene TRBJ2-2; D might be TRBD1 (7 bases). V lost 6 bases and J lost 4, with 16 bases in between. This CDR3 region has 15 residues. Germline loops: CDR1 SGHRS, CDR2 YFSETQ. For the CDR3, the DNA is TGCGCCAGCACCGACCCAGGGGGGCCCACCGGGGAGCTGTTTTTT. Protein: CASTDPGGPTGELFF.

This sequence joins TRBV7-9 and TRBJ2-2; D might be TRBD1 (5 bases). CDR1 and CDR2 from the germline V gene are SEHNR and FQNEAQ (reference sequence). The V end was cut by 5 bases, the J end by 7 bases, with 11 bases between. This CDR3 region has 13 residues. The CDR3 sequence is CASSLGRIGELFF. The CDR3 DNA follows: TGTGCCAGCAGCCTGGGGCGAATCGGGGAGCTGTTTTTT.

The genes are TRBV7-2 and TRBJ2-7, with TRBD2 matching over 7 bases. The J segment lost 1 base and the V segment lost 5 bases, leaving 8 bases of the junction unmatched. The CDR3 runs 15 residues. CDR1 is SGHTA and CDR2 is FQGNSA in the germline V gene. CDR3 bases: TGTGCCAGCAGCGCCATCGCTAGCGGTTCCTACGAGCAGTACTTC. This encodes CASSAIASGSYEQYF.

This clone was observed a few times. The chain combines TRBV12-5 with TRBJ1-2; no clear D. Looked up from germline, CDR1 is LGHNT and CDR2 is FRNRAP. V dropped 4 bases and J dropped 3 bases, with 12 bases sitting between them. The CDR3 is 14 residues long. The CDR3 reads CASGSASVYYGYTF. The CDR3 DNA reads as TGTGCTAGTGGTTCGGCCAGTGTATACTATGGCTACACCTTC. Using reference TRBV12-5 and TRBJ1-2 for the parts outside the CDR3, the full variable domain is DARVTQTPRHKVTEMGQEVTMRCQPILGHNTVFWYRQTMMQGLELLAYFRNRAPLDDSGMPKDRFSAEMPDATLATLKIQPSEPRDSAVYFCASGSASVYYGYTFGSGTRLTVV.